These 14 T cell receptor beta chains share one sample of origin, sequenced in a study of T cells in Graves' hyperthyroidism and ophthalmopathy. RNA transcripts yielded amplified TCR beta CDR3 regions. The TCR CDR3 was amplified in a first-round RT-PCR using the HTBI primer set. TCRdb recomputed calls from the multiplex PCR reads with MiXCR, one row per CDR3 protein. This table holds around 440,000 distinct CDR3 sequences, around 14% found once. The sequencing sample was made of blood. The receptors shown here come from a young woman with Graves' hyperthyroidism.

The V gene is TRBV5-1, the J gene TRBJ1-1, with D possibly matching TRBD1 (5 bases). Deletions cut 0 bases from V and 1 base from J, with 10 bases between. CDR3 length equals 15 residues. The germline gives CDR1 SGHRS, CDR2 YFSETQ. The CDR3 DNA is TGCGCCAGCAGCTTGGCCGGGGCGGGGAACACTGAAGCTTTCTTT. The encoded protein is CASSLAGAGNTEAFF.

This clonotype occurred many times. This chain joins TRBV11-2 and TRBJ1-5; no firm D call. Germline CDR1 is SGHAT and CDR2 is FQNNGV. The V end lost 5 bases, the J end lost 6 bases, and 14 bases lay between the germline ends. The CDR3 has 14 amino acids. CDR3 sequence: CASSQGRVGQPQHF. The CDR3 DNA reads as TGTGCCAGCAGCCAAGGGAGGGTTGGTCAGCCCCAGCATTTT.

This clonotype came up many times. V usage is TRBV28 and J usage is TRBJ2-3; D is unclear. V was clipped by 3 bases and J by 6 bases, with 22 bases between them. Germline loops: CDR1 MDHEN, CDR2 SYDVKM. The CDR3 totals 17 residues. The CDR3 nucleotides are TGTGCCAGCAGTTTGTCGAAGGCTGGATCGTTTGTGGATACGCAGTATTTT. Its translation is CASSLSKAGSFVDTQYF.

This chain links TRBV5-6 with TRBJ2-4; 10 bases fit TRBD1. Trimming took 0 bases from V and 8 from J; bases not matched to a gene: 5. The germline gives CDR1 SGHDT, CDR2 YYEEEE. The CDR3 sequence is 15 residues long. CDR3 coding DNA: TGTGCCAGCAGCTTGGGGGGGACAGGGGAGGACATTCAGTACTTC. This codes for CASSLGGTGEDIQYF.

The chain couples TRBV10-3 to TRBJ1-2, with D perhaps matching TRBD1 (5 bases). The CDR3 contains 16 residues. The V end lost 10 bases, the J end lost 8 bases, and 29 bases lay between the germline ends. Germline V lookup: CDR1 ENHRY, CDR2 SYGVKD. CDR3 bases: TGTGCCACCCAGGCGGACAACCCCGGACTCACGCTCGGCTACACCTTC. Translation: CATQADNPGLTLGYTF.

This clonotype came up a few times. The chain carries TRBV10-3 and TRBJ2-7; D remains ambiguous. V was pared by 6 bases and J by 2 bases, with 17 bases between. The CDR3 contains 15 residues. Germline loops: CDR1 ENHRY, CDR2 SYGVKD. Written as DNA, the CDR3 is TGTGCCATCAGGGACCCCGCGCGGACCACCTACGAGCAGTACTTC. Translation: CAIRDPARTTYEQYF.

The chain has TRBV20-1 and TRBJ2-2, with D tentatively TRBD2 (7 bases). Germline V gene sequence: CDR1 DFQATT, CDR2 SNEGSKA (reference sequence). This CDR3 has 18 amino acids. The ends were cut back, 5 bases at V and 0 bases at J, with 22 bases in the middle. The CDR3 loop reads CSADGNLKGGSNTGELFF. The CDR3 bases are TGCAGTGCTGACGGGAACTTGAAGGGGGGGTCGAACACCGGGGAGCTGTTTTTT.

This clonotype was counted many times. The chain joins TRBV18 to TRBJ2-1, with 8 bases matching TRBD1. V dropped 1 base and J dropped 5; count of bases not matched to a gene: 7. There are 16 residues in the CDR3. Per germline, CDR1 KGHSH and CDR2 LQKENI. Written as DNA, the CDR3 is TGTGCCAGCTCACCACTGGCCAGGGGGCTTGACAATGAGCAGTTCTTC. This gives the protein CASSPLARGLDNEQFF.

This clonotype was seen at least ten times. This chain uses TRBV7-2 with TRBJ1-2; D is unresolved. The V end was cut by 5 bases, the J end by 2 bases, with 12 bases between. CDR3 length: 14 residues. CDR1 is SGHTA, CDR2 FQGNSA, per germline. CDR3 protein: CASSIGLTNYGYTF. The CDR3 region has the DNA TGTGCCAGCAGCATCGGACTGACCAACTATGGCTACACCTTC.

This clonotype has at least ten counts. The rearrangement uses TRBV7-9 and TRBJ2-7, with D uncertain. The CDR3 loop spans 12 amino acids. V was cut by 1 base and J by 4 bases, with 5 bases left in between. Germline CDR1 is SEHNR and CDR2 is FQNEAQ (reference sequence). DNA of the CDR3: TGTGCCAGCAGCTTAGATTGGTACGAGCAGTACTTC. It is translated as CASSLDWYEQYF.

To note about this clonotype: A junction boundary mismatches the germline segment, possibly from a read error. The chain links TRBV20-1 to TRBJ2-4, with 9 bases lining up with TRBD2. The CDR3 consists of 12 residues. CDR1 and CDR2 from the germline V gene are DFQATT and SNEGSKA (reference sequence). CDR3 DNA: TGCAGTGCTGCGGGGGGGGGGGACATTCAGCACTTC. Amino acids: CSAAGGGDIQHF.

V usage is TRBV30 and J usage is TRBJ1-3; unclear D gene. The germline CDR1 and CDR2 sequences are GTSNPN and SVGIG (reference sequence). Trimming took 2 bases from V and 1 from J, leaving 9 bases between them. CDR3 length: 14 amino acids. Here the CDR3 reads CAWSTQRSGNTIYF. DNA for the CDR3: TGTGCCTGGAGTACACAGAGGTCTGGAAACACCATATATTTT.

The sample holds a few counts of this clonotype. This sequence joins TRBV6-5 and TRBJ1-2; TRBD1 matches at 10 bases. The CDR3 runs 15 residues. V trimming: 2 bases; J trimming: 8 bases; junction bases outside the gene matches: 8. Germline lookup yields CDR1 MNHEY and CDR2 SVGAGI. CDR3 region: CASSYTDRGIDGYTF. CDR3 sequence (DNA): TGTGCCAGCAGTTACACGGACAGGGGGATAGACGGCTACACCTTC.

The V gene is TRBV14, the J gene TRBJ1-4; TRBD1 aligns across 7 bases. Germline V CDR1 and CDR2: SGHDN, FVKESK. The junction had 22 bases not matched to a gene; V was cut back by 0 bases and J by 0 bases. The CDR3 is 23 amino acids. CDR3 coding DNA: TGTGCCAGCAGCCAAGAAAAAGAATCGGACAGGATTCATCGACCTCCAACTAATGAAAAACTGTTTTTT. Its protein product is CASSQEKESDRIHRPPTNEKLFF.